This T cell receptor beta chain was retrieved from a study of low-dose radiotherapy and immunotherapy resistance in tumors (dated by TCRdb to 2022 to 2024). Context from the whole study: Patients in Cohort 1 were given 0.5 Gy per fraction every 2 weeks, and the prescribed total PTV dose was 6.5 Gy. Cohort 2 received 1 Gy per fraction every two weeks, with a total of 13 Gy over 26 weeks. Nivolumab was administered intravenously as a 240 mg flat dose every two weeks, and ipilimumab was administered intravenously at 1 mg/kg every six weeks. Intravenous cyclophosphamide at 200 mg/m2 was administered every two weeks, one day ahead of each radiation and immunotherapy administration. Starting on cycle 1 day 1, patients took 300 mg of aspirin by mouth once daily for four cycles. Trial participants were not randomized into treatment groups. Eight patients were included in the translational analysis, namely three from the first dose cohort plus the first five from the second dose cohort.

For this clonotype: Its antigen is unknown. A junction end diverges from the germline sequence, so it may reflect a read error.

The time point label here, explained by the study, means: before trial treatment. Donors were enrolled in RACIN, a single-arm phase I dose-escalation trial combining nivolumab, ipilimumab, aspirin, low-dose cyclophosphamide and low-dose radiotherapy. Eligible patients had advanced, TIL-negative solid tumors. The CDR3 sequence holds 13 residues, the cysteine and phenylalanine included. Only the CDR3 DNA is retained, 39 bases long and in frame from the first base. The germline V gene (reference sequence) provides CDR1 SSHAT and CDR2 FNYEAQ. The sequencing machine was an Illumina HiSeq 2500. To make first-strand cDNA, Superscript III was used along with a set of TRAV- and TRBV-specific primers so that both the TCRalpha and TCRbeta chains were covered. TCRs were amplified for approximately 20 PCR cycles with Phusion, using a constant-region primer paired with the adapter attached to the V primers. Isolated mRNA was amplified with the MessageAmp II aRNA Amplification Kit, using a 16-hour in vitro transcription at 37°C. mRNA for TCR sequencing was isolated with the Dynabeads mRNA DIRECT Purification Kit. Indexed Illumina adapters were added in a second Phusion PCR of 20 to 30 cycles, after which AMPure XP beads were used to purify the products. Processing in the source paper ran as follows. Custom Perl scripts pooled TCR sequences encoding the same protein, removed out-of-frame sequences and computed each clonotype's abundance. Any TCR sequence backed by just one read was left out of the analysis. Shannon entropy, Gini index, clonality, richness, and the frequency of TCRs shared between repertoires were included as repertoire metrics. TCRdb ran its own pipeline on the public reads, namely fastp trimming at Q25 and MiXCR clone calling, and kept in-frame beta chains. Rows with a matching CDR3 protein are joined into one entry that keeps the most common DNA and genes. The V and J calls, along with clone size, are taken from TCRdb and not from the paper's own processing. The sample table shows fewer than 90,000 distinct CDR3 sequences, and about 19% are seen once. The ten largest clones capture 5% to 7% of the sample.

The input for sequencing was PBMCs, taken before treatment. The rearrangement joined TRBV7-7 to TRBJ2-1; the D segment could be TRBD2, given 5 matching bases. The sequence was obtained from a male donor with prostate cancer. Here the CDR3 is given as CASSLANYNEQFF. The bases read TGTGCTAGCAGCTTAGCGAACTACAATGAGCAGTTCTTC.